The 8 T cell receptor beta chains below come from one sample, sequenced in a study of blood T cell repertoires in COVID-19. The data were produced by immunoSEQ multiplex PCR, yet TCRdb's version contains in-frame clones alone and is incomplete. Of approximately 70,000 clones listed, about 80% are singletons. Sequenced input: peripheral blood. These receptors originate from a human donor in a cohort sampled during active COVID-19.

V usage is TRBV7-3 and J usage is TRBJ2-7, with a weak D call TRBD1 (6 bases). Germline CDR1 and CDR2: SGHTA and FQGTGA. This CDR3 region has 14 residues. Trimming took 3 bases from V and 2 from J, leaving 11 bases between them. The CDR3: CASSFKAGAYEQYF. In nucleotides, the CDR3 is TGTGCCAGCAGCTTTAAGGCAGGGGCCTACGAGCAGTACTTC.

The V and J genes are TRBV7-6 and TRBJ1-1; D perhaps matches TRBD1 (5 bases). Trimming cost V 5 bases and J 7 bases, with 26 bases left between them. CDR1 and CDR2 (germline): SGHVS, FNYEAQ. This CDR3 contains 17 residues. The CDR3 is CASSLHPPGTRPLEAFF. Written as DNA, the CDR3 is TGTGCCAGCAGCCTACATCCCCCAGGGACTAGACCTCTTGAAGCTTTCTTT.

The CDR3 region has the DNA TGTGCCAGCAGCTTTTTTCTTGGACTAGCGGGGGATGAGCAGTTCTTC. It specifies CASSFFLGLAGDEQFF. The chain combines TRBV7-8 with TRBJ2-1; 13 bases are a match to TRBD2. The CDR3 is 16 amino acids. Germline values: CDR1 SGHVS, CDR2 FQNEAQ. The V segment lost 3 bases and the J segment 8 bases; nucleotides outside the gene matches: 7.

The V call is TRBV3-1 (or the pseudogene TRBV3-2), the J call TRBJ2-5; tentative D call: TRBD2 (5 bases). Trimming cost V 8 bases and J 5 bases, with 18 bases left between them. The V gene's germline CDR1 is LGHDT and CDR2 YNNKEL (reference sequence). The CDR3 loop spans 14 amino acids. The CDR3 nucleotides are TGTGCCAGCGGAATCGGGGTAGTTCAGGAGACCCAGTACTTC. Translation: CASGIGVVQETQYF.

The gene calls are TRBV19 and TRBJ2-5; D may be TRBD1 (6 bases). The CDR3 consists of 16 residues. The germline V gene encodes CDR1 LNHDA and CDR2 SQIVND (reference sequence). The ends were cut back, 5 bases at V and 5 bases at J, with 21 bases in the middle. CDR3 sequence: CASSPGTTRGGETQYF. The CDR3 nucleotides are TGTGCCAGTAGTCCCGGGACAACAAGAGGTGGGGAGACCCAGTACTTC.

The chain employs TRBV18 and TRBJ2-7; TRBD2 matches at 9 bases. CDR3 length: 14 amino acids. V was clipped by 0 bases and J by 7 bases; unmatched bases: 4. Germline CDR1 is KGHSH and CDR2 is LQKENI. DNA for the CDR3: TGTGCCAGCTCACCACCTAGCGGGGGTTTGGAGCAGTACTTC. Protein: CASSPPSGGLEQYF.

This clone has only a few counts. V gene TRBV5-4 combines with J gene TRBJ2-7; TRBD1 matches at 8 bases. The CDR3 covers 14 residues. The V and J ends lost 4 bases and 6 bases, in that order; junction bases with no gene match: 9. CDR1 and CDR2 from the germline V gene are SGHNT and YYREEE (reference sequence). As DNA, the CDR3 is TGTGCCAGCAGCCCCGGCAGGGGGCTCACCGAGCAGTACTTC. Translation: CASSPGRGLTEQYF.

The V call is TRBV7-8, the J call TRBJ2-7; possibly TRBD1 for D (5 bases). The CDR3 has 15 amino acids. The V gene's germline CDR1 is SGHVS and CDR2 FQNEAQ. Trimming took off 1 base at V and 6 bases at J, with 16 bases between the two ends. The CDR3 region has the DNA TGTGCCAGCAGCTTAGAGGGTGCAGGGCACCGCGAGCAGTACTTC. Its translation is CASSLEGAGHREQYF.